This TCR beta chain was recorded in a study of T cells in localized non-small cell lung cancer. TCRdb's table, derived via immunoSEQ multiplex PCR, lists solely in-frame clones and lacks some. The repertoire holds 90,000 to 100,000 clones, around 90% seen once, with about 4% in the top ten. CDR1 SGHNT and CDR2 YENEEA come from the germline V gene. The CDR3 is made up of 13 amino acids. Deletions cut 2 bases from V and 1 base from J, with 5 bases between. A remark on this clone: Its matching antigen is unknown.

General study results and limits: Appearance in adjacent lung was seen for a median around 60 of the top 100 tumor clones. Uninvolved adjacent lung had more T cell clonality than any other tissue, topping tumor.

The rearrangement uses TRBV11-3 and TRBJ1-1, with D possibly being TRBD1 (5 bases). The sequencing here drew on PBMCs, taken before any cancer treatment. This receptor was taken from a woman aged 35 to 75 with stage II squamous cell lung carcinoma. CDR3 in amino acids: CASSLQGNTEAFF. In nucleotides, the CDR3 is TGTGCCAGCAGCTTACAGGGGAACACTGAAGCTTTCTTT.